A selection of T cell receptor beta chains follows, all from one sample in a study of T-cell memory formation after mild COVID-19. TCRdb analysed the 5' RACE reads with MiXCR anew, one entry per CDR3 protein. This sample carries 250,000 or so distinct CDR3 sequences, about a sixth of them seen once, and the ten largest clones take about 23%. Sequencing input: PBMCs or a T cell subset sorted from them (not recorded which). The receptor set was obtained from a young man who had mild COVID-19 (a few samples of this study predate the infection). Cell type and time point are not known. Each CDR3 is given with its conserved first and last residue. The order of the fields is D gene, clone size, V gene, J gene, CDR3 DNA, CDR3 protein. The D gene is left open where the match is weak. Some rows mark clone size as missing; the rest say once, few, many or name a class of expanded clone.

D: -; size: many; V: TRBV14; J: TRBJ2-1; DNA: TGTGCCAGCAGCCGGCTAGCGAGGCCCCTCATTGAGCAGTTCTTC; CDR3: CASSRLARPLIEQFF
D: TRBD1; size: -; V: TRBV5-1; J: TRBJ2-7; DNA: TGCGCCAGCAGCTACGATCCGGGACAGGCCTACGAGCAGTACTTC; CDR3: CASSYDPGQAYEQYF
D: TRBD1; size: -; V: TRBV30; J: TRBJ2-7; DNA: TGTGCCTCGAACCCAAACGGACAGGGGTTCCACGAGCAGTACTTC; CDR3: CASNPNGQGFHEQYF
D: -; size: -; V: TRBV6-5; J: TRBJ2-4; DNA: TGTGCCACGGGGCAGGGCCTCCCAAACATTCAGTACTTC; CDR3: CATGQGLPNIQYF
D: TRBD2; size: -; V: TRBV4-1; J: TRBJ2-2; DNA: TGCGCCAGCACCTCGATGGGACTAGCGGGGGAGCTGAACACCGGGGAGCTGTTTTTT; CDR3: CASTSMGLAGELNTGELFF
D: TRBD1; size: few; V: TRBV24-1; J: TRBJ2-6; DNA: TGTGCCACCAGTGTTTCGACAGGGGCGGGCAACGTCCTGACTTTC; CDR3: CATSVSTGAGNVLTF
D: -; size: -; V: TRBV12-3/TRBV12-4; J: TRBJ2-5; DNA: TGTGCCAGCCTACTAACGGGGGAAGAGACCCAGTACTTC; CDR3: CASLLTGEETQYF
D: TRBD2; size: few; V: TRBV10-3; J: TRBJ2-3; DNA: TGTGCCATCAGTGGGGTAGTAGCGGGGGCCGGTGGAACAGATACGCAGTATTTT; CDR3: CAISGVVAGAGGTDTQYF
D: TRBD2; size: -; V: TRBV20-1; J: TRBJ2-5; DNA: TGCAGCCCCCAAGTGGCGGGGGGGGCAGGAGAGACCCAGTACTTC; CDR3: CSPQVAGGAGETQYF
D: -; size: -; V: TRBV20-1; J: TRBJ1-2; DNA: TGCAGTGCCATGACGGACAGCTACTATGGCTACACCTTC; CDR3: CSAMTDSYYGYTF
D: -; size: few; V: TRBV12-3/TRBV12-4; J: TRBJ1-4; DNA: TGTGCCAGCAGTTCCTGGAGCAAGTATGAAAAACTGTTTTTT; CDR3: CASSSWSKYEKLFF
D: -; size: many; V: TRBV27; J: TRBJ1-5; DNA: TGTGCCAGCAGTTCAATAAACGGGGTCGGGCAGCCCCAGCATTTT; CDR3: CASSSINGVGQPQHF
D: TRBD1; size: few; V: TRBV5-1; J: TRBJ2-1; DNA: TGCGCCAGCAGCGCGACAGGGGACCTTGTGAATGAGCAGTTCTTC; CDR3: CASSATGDLVNEQFF
D: TRBD1; size: -; V: TRBV29-1; J: TRBJ1-4; DNA: TGCAGCGTTGGTGACAGGGGGATAGGGAAACTGTTTTTT; CDR3: CSVGDRGIGKLFF
D: -; size: few; V: TRBV12-3/TRBV12-4; J: TRBJ2-3; DNA: TGTGCCAGCAGTCGCCGACCAGACTTTAGCACAGATACGCAGTATTTT; CDR3: CASSRRPDFSTDTQYF
D: -; size: -; V: TRBV24-1; J: TRBJ2-3; DNA: TGTGCCACCAGTGATTTGGATCTAAGCACAGATACGCAGTATTTT; CDR3: CATSDLDLSTDTQYF
D: -; size: few; V: TRBV29-1; J: TRBJ1-2; DNA: TGCAGCGTCGACGCTTTTCCTAGGGAGTATGGCTACACCTTC; CDR3: CSVDAFPREYGYTF
D: -; size: -; V: TRBV4-3; J: TRBJ2-5; DNA: TGCGCCAGCAGCCAAGATATGTCCAGGGAAGAGACCCAGTACTTC; CDR3: CASSQDMSREETQYF
D: -; size: few; V: TRBV6-2/TRBV6-3; J: TRBJ2-1; DNA: TGTGCCAGCAGTTACTCAGGGAGTAGCTCCTACAATGAGCAGTTCTTC; CDR3: CASSYSGSSSYNEQFF
D: TRBD1; size: few; V: TRBV11-2; J: TRBJ1-3; DNA: TGTGCCAGCAGCCCCCTCGTGGCAGGGGGGATCTCTGGAAACACCATATATTTT; CDR3: CASSPLVAGGISGNTIYF
D: -; size: -; V: TRBV10-3; J: TRBJ1-1; DNA: TGTGCCATCAGTGAGAGGACTGCTCTCATGAACACTGAAGCTTTCTTT; CDR3: CAISERTALMNTEAFF
D: -; size: few; V: TRBV10-3; J: TRBJ2-5; DNA: TGTGCCATCAGTGAGTCGAACGGCGGACAAGAGACCCAGTACTTC; CDR3: CAISESNGGQETQYF
D: -; size: few; V: TRBV5-4; J: TRBJ1-1; DNA: TGTGCCAGCAGCTCGGGGGACACTGAAGCTTTCTTT; CDR3: CASSSGDTEAFF
D: -; size: -; V: TRBV7-3; J: TRBJ2-1; DNA: TGTGCCAGCAGCCGGGGTGGGGGTCGGGATGAGCAGTTCTTC; CDR3: CASSRGGGRDEQFF
D: -; size: few; V: TRBV6-5; J: TRBJ1-2; DNA: TGTGCCAGCAGTGACTTCGACAGCGGAGGAGAGGGCTACACCTTC; CDR3: CASSDFDSGGEGYTF
D: -; size: -; V: TRBV5-1; J: TRBJ2-7; DNA: TGCGCCAGCAGCTTGTTGTGGCCCGAGCAGTACTTC; CDR3: CASSLLWPEQYF
D: -; size: few; V: TRBV6-5; J: TRBJ1-1; DNA: TGTGCCAGCAGTTACTCGAGGTCGAACACTGAAGCTTTCTTT; CDR3: CASSYSRSNTEAFF
D: -; size: -; V: TRBV7-9; J: TRBJ2-3; DNA: TGTGCCAGCAGCCCCCGGCGGGGAGGAGATTATGATACGCAGTATTTT; CDR3: CASSPRRGGDYDTQYF
D: -; size: -; V: TRBV12-3/TRBV12-4; J: TRBJ2-4; DNA: TGTGCCAGCAGTCGACAGGGAGGGTCAAACATTCAGTACTTC; CDR3: CASSRQGGSNIQYF
D: -; size: few; V: TRBV5-1; J: TRBJ2-4; DNA: TGCGCCAGCAGCTTGGTCGGGGCGCGGGACATTCAGTACTTC; CDR3: CASSLVGARDIQYF
D: TRBD2; size: -; V: TRBV5-4; J: TRBJ2-4; DNA: TGTGCCAGCAGCTTATCTAGCGGATTAGCCAAAAACATTCAGTACTTC; CDR3: CASSLSSGLAKNIQYF
D: -; size: -; V: TRBV7-3; J: TRBJ1-5; DNA: TGTGCCAGCAGCTTACACAAGTTTAGCAATCAGCCCCAGCATTTT; CDR3: CASSLHKFSNQPQHF
D: TRBD1; size: -; V: TRBV11-2; J: TRBJ2-1; DNA: TGTGCCAGCAGCTCGGACAGGGGACTTACATACAATGAGCAGTTCTTC; CDR3: CASSSDRGLTYNEQFF
D: TRBD1; size: few; V: TRBV24-1; J: TRBJ2-5; DNA: TGTGCCACCAGTGATTTCAGGGGGGAGACCCAGTACTTC; CDR3: CATSDFRGETQYF
D: TRBD1; size: -; V: TRBV3-1; J: TRBJ2-2; DNA: TGTGCCAGCAGCCGCCGGACAGGCGGCGGGGAGCTGTTTTTT; CDR3: CASSRRTGGGELFF
D: -; size: -; V: TRBV14; J: TRBJ2-7; DNA: TGTGCCAGCAGCCAAGGGACGTCCAGGAACTACGAGCAGTACTTC; CDR3: CASSQGTSRNYEQYF
D: TRBD1; size: -; V: TRBV4-3; J: TRBJ1-4; DNA: TGCGCCAGCAGCCAGACACCGGGACAGGGGGACAGGAACCTGTTTTTT; CDR3: CASSQTPGQGDRNLFF
D: TRBD1; size: -; V: TRBV29-1; J: TRBJ2-5; DNA: TGCAGCGTTGAACGGGACAGGGGCGGCGAGACCCAGTACTTC; CDR3: CSVERDRGGETQYF
D: -; size: -; V: TRBV6-5; J: TRBJ1-1; DNA: TGTGCCAGCAGGGGCGCGGATCGACCGGCCCTCGGGGCTTTCTTT; CDR3: CASRGADRPALGAFF
D: TRBD1; size: -; V: TRBV5-1; J: TRBJ2-4; DNA: TGCGCCAGCCGCCCGGGACAGGGAGACATTCAGTACTTC; CDR3: CASRPGQGDIQYF
D: -; size: many; V: TRBV4-1; J: TRBJ2-7; DNA: TGCGCCAGCAGCCACCACCGGGACGGGGACTACGAGCAGTACTTC; CDR3: CASSHHRDGDYEQYF
D: TRBD1; size: many; V: TRBV7-2; J: TRBJ2-1; DNA: TGTGCCAGCAGCTTCGGCAGGGGGTATGATGAGCAGTTCTTC; CDR3: CASSFGRGYDEQFF
D: TRBD1; size: many; V: TRBV6-5; J: TRBJ2-1; DNA: TGTGCCAGCAGTCGGGACAGGGGGGCCGGTGAGCAGTTCTTC; CDR3: CASSRDRGAGEQFF
D: TRBD2; size: few; V: TRBV10-3; J: TRBJ2-1; DNA: TGTGCCATCAGAGTAGCGGGGGTATGTTGCAATGAGCAGTTCTTC; CDR3: CAIRVAGVCCNEQFF
D: -; size: -; V: TRBV6-2/TRBV6-3; J: TRBJ1-5; DNA: TGTGCCAGCAGGCTAGGTGGGGATCAGCCCCAGCATTTT; CDR3: CASRLGGDQPQHF
D: TRBD2; size: few; V: TRBV9; J: TRBJ2-5; DNA: TGTGCCAGCAGCCCGAGCGGGGGGTCGCCCCGAACCCAGTACTTC; CDR3: CASSPSGGSPRTQYF
D: -; size: -; V: TRBV29-1; J: TRBJ2-5; DNA: TGCAGCGTTAAATACCGGCTGGTAGAGACCCAGTACTTC; CDR3: CSVKYRLVETQYF
D: -; size: -; V: TRBV6-5; J: TRBJ1-5; DNA: TGTGCCAGCAGTTACGGCGCAGGCAATCAGCCCCAGCATTTT; CDR3: CASSYGAGNQPQHF
D: TRBD2; size: few; V: TRBV6-5; J: TRBJ2-3; DNA: TGTGCCAGCAAACTAGCGGGGACGAGCACAGATACGCAGTATTTT; CDR3: CASKLAGTSTDTQYF
D: TRBD2; size: -; V: TRBV7-2; J: TRBJ2-1; DNA: TGTGCCAGCAGTAGACCGGGACTAGGCTACAATGAGCAGTTCTTC; CDR3: CASSRPGLGYNEQFF
D: -; size: -; V: TRBV7-9; J: TRBJ1-2; DNA: TGTGCCAGCAGCTTAGAGGCCGGGGCAGCCGTCGGCTACACCTTC; CDR3: CASSLEAGAAVGYTF
D: -; size: -; V: TRBV19; J: TRBJ1-1; DNA: TGTGCCAGTAGTATCGGGAAGGGATCTCACACTGAAGCTTTCTTT; CDR3: CASSIGKGSHTEAFF
D: TRBD1; size: few; V: TRBV7-2; J: TRBJ2-6; DNA: TGTGCCAGCAGCCCTCGACAGGGGAGGGCCAACGTCCTGACTTTC; CDR3: CASSPRQGRANVLTF
D: -; size: few; V: TRBV6-5; J: TRBJ2-5; DNA: TGTGCCAGCAGTTACTTCGAGACCCAGTACTTC; CDR3: CASSYFETQYF
D: TRBD1; size: few; V: TRBV11-2; J: TRBJ2-2; DNA: TGTGCCAGCAGCTTAGGACCGGGACAGGGAGGGACCGGGGAGCTGTTTTTT; CDR3: CASSLGPGQGGTGELFF